This T cell receptor (beta chain) was captured in a study of cytomegalovirus exposure and HLA in healthy donors. Of note for this clone: Its antigen is unidentified.

Regarding the study as a whole: Later genetic work tied a missense DCLRE1C variant to beta-chain V and J trimming. TCR beta sequences reportedly predicted most subjects' HLA-A and HLA-B alleles accurately. Researchers catalogued 164 TCR beta chains as cytomegalovirus-associated.

There are 14 residues in the CDR3. Looked up from germline, CDR1 is SGHRS and CDR2 is YFSETQ. Trimming stripped 4 bases from V and 4 bases from J, with 14 bases between. Among the donors, all were healthy bone marrow donors. The PCR used 60 Vbeta and 13 Jbeta primers. The assay was immunoSEQ multiplex PCR, and TCRdb's table has in-frame clones only and misses some. Recorded here are 75,000 to 95,000 clones; the top ten clones represent about 5.9%. This receptor was taken from a girl aged 10-17 years in good health and CMV-seropositive. The sample consisted of PBMCs. The J gene is TRBJ1-2, the V gene TRBV5-1; TRBD1 is a possible D gene (6 bases). The CDR3 is CASSQTGDLYGYTF. In DNA form, the CDR3 reads TGCGCCAGCAGCCAGACAGGAGACCTCTATGGCTACACCTTC. The whole variable domain, remainder taken from reference TRBV5-1 and TRBJ1-2, is KAGVTQTPRYLIKTRGQQVTLSCSPISGHRSVSWYQQTPGQGLQFLFEYFSETQRNKGNFPGRFSGRQFSNSRSEMNVSTLELGDSALYLCASSQTGDLYGYTFGSGTRLTVV.